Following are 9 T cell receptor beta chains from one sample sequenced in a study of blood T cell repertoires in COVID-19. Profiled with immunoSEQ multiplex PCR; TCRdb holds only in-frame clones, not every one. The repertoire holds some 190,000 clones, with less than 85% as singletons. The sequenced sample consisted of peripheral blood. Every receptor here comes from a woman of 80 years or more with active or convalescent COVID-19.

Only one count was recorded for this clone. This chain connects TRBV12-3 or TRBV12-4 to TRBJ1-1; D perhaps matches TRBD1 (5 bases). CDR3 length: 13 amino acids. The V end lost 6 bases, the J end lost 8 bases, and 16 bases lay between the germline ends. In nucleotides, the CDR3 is TGTGCCAGCAGCTCCTACGGGGGGTGGGAAGCTTTCTTT. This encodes CASSSYGGWEAFF.

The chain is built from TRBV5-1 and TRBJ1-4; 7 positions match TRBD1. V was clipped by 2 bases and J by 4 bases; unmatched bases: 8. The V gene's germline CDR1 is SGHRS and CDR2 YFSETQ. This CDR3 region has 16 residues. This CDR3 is CASSFGRTGYNEKLFF. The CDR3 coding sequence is TGCGCCAGCAGCTTCGGCAGGACAGGTTATAATGAAAAACTGTTTTTT.

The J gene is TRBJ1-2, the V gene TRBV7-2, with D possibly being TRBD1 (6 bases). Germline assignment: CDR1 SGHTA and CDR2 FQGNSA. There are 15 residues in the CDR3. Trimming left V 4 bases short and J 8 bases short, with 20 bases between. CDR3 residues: CASSSEGGAQSGYTF. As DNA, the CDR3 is TGTGCCAGCAGCTCTGAGGGGGGGGCGCAGAGCGGCTACACCTTC.

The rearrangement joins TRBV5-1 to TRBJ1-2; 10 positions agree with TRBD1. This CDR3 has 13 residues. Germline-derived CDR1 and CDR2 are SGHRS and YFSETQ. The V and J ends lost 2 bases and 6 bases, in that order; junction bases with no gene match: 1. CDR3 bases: TGCGCCAGCAGCTTAGGGACAGGGGATGGCTACACCTTC. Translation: CASSLGTGDGYTF.

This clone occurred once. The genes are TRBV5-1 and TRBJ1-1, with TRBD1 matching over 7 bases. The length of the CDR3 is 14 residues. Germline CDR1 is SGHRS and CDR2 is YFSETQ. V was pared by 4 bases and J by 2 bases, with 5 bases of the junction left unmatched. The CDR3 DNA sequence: TGCGCCAGCAGCATTACAGGGGACAACACTGAAGCTTTCTTT. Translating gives CASSITGDNTEAFF.

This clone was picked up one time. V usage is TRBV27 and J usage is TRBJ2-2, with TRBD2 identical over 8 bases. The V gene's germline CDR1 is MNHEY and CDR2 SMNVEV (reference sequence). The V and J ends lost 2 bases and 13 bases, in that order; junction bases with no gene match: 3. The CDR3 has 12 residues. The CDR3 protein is CASSLREGGLFF. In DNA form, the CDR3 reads TGTGCCAGCAGTTTACGGGAGGGTGGGCTGTTTTTT.

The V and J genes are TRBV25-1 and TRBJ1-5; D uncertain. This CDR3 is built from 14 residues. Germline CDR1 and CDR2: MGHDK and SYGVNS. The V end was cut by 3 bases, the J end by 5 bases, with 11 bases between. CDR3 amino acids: CASSDSGWYQPQHF. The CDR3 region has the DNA TGTGCCAGCAGTGATAGCGGCTGGTATCAGCCCCAGCATTTT.

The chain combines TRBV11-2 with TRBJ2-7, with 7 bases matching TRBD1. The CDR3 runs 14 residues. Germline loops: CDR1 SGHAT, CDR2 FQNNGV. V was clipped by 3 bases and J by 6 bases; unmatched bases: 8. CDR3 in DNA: TGTGCCAGCAGCTTGACGACAGGGTGGGGCGAGCAGTACTTC. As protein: CASSLTTGWGEQYF.

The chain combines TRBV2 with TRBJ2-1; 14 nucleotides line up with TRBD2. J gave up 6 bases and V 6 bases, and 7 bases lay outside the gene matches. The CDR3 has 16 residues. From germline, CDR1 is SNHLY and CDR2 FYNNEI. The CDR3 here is CASRRTSGRTSNEQFF. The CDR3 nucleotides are TGTGCCAGCAGGCGGACTAGCGGGAGGACGTCCAATGAGCAGTTCTTC.